The sample holds many counts of the clone carrying this T cell receptor (beta chain). Amplified TCR beta CDR3 regions were obtained using RNA transcripts as template. Scientists carried out first-round RT-PCR using HTBI primers and then a second-round multiplex PCR. TCRdb fed the multiplex PCR reads into MiXCR, producing one record per CDR3 protein. The table shows tens of thousands of distinct CDR3 sequences, with around 50% occurring only once. The sample originates from a study of Graves' ophthalmopathy and Graves' hyperthyroidism. This CDR3 has 20 residues. The germline CDR1 and CDR2 sequences are LNHNV and YYDKDF (reference sequence). Between the trimmed V and J ends, which lost 2 bases and 0 bases, there was a span of 23 bases.

The sample consisted of peripheral blood. This TCR was recovered from an adult woman with Graves' ophthalmopathy. The rearrangement joins TRBV15 to TRBJ1-5; possibly TRBD1 for D (6 bases). The CDR3 DNA reads as TGTGCCACCAGCAGATCCTACCACGGTGGGACACAGGTTAGCAATCAGCCCCAGCATTTT. The encoded protein is CATSRSYHGGTQVSNQPQHF.